The rows below give T cell receptor beta chains drawn from one sample of a study of molecular identifiers for immune sequencing clone quantification. TCRdb fed the PCR reads into MiXCR, producing one record per CDR3 protein. The table has about 320,000 distinct CDR3 sequences, 20% to 25% seen once. The specimen sequenced was naive CD8+ T cells from blood, with Jurkat cell RNA spiked in. These receptors were taken from a human donor in good health. Some libraries in this study had Jurkat cell RNA spiked in. Both conserved end residues are part of each CDR3. D genes are given only for firm matches. Expanded clones are given a class, and other clones once, few, many or no size at all.

d_call: .
j_call: TRBJ2-3
v_call: TRBV5-1
clone_size: many
cdr3_aa: CASSFAGGVTDTQYF
cdr3_nt: TGCGCCAGCAGCTTCGCCGGGGGCGTCACAGATACGCAGTATTTT

d_call: .
j_call: TRBJ1-2
v_call: TRBV12-3/TRBV12-4
clone_size: many
cdr3_aa: CATESLSGYTF
cdr3_nt: TGTGCCACCGAATCCCTCTCTGGCTACACCTTC

d_call: .
j_call: TRBJ2-7
v_call: TRBV6-2/TRBV6-3
clone_size: .
cdr3_aa: CASSYSRQIEQYF
cdr3_nt: TGTGCCAGCAGTTACTCTCGACAAATTGAGCAGTACTTC

d_call: .
j_call: TRBJ2-1
v_call: TRBV6-2/TRBV6-3
clone_size: few
cdr3_aa: CASSTPWDEQFF
cdr3_nt: TGTGCCAGCAGTACCCCTTGGGATGAGCAGTTCTTC

d_call: TRBD2
j_call: TRBJ2-2
v_call: TRBV6-5
clone_size: .
cdr3_aa: CASEAGGNPGELVF
cdr3_nt: TGTGCCAGCGAAGCGGGAGGGAACCCCGGGGAGCTGGTTTTT

d_call: .
j_call: TRBJ1-1
v_call: TRBV29-1
clone_size: many
cdr3_aa: CSVEWGLNTEAFF
cdr3_nt: TGCAGCGTTGAATGGGGGTTGAACACTGAAGCTTTCTTT

d_call: TRBD1
j_call: TRBJ2-2
v_call: TRBV7-2
clone_size: few
cdr3_aa: CASSPTDRGWGTGELFF
cdr3_nt: TGTGCCAGCAGCCCGACAGACAGGGGTTGGGGTACCGGGGAGCTGTTTTTT

d_call: .
j_call: TRBJ2-7
v_call: TRBV5-4
clone_size: .
cdr3_aa: CASSLDGGHAYEQYF
cdr3_nt: TGTGCCAGCAGCTTGGATGGGGGGCATGCCTACGAGCAGTACTTC

d_call: TRBD1
j_call: TRBJ2-3
v_call: TRBV29-1
clone_size: .
cdr3_aa: CSVWTGESDTQYF
cdr3_nt: TGCAGCGTTTGGACAGGGGAAAGCGATACGCAGTATTTT

d_call: TRBD1
j_call: TRBJ2-1
v_call: TRBV4-3
clone_size: few
cdr3_aa: CASSGDSAFRGNNEQFF
cdr3_nt: TGCGCCAGCAGCGGGGACAGTGCTTTCCGGGGAAACAATGAGCAGTTCTTC